This T cell receptor beta chain came from a study of lymphopenia after photon versus proton radiotherapy. Study-wide findings and caveats: Better survival with proton therapy was suggested as possible, not demonstrated.

As regards this clone: The target antigen is unknown.

The data were produced by immunoSEQ multiplex PCR, yet TCRdb's version contains in-frame clones alone and is incomplete. The table lists roughly 41,000 clones, around 85% of them singletons. This CDR3 is built from 16 residues. CDR1 and CDR2 (germline): LGHNA, YSLEER. V dropped 0 bases and J dropped 7 bases, with 18 bases sitting between them. The material was peripheral blood, obtained from a patient treated with photon-based radiotherapy. This TCR was recovered from a man in his fifties with gastric cancer. The chain couples TRBV4-3 to TRBJ1-2; TRBD1 is a possible D gene (5 bases). Here the CDR3 DNA reads TGCGCCAGCAGCCAAGATACCAGTGGGGACTTCGGTGGCTACACCTTC. This sequence encodes CASSQDTSGDFGGYTF.